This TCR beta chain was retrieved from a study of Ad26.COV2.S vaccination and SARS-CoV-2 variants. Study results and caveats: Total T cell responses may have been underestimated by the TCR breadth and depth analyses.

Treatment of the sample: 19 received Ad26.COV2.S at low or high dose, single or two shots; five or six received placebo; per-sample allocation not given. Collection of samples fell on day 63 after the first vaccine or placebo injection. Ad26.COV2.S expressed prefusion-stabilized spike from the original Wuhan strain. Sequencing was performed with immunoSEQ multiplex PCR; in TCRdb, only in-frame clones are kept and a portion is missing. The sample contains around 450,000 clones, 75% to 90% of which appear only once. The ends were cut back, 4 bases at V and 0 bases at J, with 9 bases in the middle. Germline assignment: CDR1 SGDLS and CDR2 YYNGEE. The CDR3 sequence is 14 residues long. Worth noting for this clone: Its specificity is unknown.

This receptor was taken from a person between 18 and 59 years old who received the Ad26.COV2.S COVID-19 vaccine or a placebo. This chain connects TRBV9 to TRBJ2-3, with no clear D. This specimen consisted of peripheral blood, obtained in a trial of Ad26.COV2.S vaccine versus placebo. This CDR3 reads CASSSGPSTDTQYF. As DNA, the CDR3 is TGTGCCAGCAGCTCCGGGCCTAGCACAGATACGCAGTATTTT.